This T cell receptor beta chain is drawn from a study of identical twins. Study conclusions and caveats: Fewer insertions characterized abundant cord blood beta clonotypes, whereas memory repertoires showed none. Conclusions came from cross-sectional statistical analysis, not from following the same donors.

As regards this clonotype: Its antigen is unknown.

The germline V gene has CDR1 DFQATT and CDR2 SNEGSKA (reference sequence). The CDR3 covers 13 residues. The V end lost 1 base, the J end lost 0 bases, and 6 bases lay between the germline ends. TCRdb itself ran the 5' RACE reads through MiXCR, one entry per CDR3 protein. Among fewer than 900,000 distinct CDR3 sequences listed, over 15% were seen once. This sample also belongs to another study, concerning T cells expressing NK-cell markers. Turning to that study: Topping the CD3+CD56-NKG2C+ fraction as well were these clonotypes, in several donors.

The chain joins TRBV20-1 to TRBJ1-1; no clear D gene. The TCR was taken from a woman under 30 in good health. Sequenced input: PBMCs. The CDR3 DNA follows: TGCAGTGCTAGAGTTTCAGTGAACACTGAAGCTTTCTTT. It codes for CSARVSVNTEAFF.